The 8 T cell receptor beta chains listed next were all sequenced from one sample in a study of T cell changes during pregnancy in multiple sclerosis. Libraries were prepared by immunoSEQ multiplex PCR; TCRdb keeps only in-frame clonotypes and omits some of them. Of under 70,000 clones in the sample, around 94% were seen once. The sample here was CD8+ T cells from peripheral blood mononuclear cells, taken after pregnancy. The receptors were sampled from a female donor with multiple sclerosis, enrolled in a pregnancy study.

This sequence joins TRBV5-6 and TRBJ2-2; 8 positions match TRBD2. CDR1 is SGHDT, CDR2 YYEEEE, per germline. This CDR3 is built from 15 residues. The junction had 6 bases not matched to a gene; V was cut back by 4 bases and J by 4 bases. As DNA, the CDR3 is TGTGCCAGCAGCCGGGGGGGTTTTGCCACCGGGGAGCTGTTTTTT. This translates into CASSRGGFATGELFF.

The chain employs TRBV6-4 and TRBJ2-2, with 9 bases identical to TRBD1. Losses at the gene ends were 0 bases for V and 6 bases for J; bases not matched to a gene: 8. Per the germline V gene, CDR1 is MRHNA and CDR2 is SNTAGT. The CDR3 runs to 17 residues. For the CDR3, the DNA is TGTGCCAGCAGTGACTCGAAGGACAGGGGAGACGCCGGGGAGCTGTTTTTT. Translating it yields CASSDSKDRGDAGELFF.

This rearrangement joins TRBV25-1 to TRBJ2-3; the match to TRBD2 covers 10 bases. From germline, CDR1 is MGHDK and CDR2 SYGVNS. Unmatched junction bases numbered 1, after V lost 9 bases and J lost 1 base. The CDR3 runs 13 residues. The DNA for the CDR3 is TGTGCCAGTACTAGCGGGGGCACAGATACGCAGTATTTT. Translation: CASTSGGTDTQYF.

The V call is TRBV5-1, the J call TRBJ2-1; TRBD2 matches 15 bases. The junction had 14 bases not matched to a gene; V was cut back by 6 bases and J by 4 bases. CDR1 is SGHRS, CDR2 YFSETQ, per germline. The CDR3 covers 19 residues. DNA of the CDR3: TGCGCCAGCACCGAAAACGGACTAGCGGGAGGGTCGCTATACAATGAGCAGTTCTTC. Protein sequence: CASTENGLAGGSLYNEQFF.

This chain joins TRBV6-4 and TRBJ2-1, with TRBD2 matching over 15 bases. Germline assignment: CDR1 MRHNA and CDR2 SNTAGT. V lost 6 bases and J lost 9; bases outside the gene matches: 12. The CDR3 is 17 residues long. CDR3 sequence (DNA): TGTGCCAGCAGCTCAGATCCGGGACTAGCGGGAGGCGGTGAGCAGTTCTTC. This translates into CASSSDPGLAGGGEQFF.

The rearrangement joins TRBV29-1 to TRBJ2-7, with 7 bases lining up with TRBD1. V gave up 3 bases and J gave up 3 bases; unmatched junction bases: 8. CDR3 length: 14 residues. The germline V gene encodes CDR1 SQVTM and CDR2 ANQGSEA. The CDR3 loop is CSVDTPGGSYEQYF. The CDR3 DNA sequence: TGCAGCGTTGACACCCCAGGGGGTAGCTACGAGCAGTACTTC.

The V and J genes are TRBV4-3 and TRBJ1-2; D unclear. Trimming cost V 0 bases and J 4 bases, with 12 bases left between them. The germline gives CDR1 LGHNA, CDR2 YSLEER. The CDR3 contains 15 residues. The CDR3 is CASSQDLHFRYGYTF. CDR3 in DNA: TGCGCCAGCAGCCAAGATCTGCACTTCCGCTATGGCTACACCTTC.

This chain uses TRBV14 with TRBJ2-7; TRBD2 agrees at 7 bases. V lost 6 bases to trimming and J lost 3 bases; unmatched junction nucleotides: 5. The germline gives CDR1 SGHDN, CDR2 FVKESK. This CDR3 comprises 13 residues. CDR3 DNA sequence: TGTGCCAGCAGGGGAGGGTCCAACTACGAGCAGTACTTC. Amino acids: CASRGGSNYEQYF.